These 14 T cell receptor beta chains were all obtained from the same sample, sequenced in a study of graft-versus-host responses after intestinal transplantation. Their antigen targets remain unknown. Repertoires were generated with immunoSEQ multiplex PCR, while TCRdb's copy carries only in-frame clones and drops some. The sample has fewer than 80,000 clones, 85% to 95% seen once. The sample was unstimulated CD8+ T cells sorted from spleen or lymph node cells, taken before transplant. The receptors here all came from a human donor who was the organ donor for an intestinal transplant.

V gene TRBV6-5 combines with J gene TRBJ2-3; TRBD2 matches 7 bases. CDR3 length equals 15 residues. Germline assignment: CDR1 MNHEY and CDR2 SVGAGI. J lost 4 bases, V lost 6 bases, and 10 bases had no gene match. The CDR3 nucleotides are TGTGCCAGCAGCGCTTGGGGGGGAGATGCAGATACGCAGTATTTT. Translating gives CASSAWGGDADTQYF.

This clone turned up a few times. The chain carries TRBV5-6 and TRBJ1-2, with D uncertain. Per the germline V gene, CDR1 is SGHDT and CDR2 is YYEEEE. The CDR3 runs to 13 residues. With 2 bases removed from V and 8 bases from J, the gap between germline ends came to 13 bases. CDR3 region: CASSFLSWEGYTF. In DNA form, the CDR3 reads TGTGCCAGCAGCTTCCTAAGCTGGGAGGGCTACACCTTC.

The gene calls are TRBV4-3 and TRBJ1-3; TRBD1 might be the D (6 bases). Germline V gene lookup returns CDR1 LGHNA and CDR2 YSLEER. V shed 1 base and J shed 4 bases, with 14 bases lying between them. This CDR3 comprises 16 residues. Here the CDR3 DNA reads TGCGCCAGCAGCCAAGGATCAGGGGTTTTAGGAAACACCATATATTTT. Translation: CASSQGSGVLGNTIYF.

The V and J genes are TRBV14 and TRBJ1-1; no clear D gene. CDR1 and CDR2 from the germline V gene are SGHDN and FVKESK. This CDR3 region has 14 residues. The V end lost 0 bases, the J end lost 7 bases, and 12 bases lay between the germline ends. The CDR3 is CASSQEGTGFEAFF. The CDR3 DNA is TGTGCCAGCAGCCAAGAAGGCACGGGTTTTGAAGCTTTCTTT. Full variable domain (rest looked up from reference TRBV14 and TRBJ1-1): EAGVTQFPSHSVIEKGQTVTLRCDPISGHDNLYWYRRVMGKEIKFLLHFVKESKQDESGMPNNRFLAERTGGTYSTLKVQPAELEDSGVYFCASSQEGTGFEAFFGQGTRLTVV.

This clone was seen a handful of times. J is TRBJ1-1 and V is TRBV5-4, with D unresolved. The CDR3 length is 15 residues. Germline CDR1 SGHNT, CDR2 YYREEE (reference sequence). The V and J ends lost 0 bases and 3 bases respectively, with 12 bases between them. CDR3 region: CASSLAEAGDTEAFF. Written as DNA, the CDR3 is TGTGCCAGCAGCTTGGCTGAGGCCGGGGACACTGAAGCTTTCTTT.

The chain is built from TRBV7-9 and TRBJ2-6, with D perhaps matching TRBD1 (6 bases). The germline V and J ends were trimmed by 0 bases and 4 bases, with 10 bases remaining between them. The germline V gene encodes CDR1 SEHNR and CDR2 FQNEAQ (reference sequence). This CDR3 comprises 16 residues. Written as DNA, the CDR3 is TGTGCCAGCAGCTTAGCCCGGGACAACGGGGCCAACGTCCTGACTTTC. This encodes CASSLARDNGANVLTF.

The chain combines TRBV7-3 with TRBJ1-4, with D tentatively TRBD1 (5 bases). The germline gives CDR1 SGHTA, CDR2 FQGTGA. The CDR3 consists of 14 residues. The ends were cut back, 8 bases at V and 5 bases at J, with 15 bases in the middle. The CDR3 DNA reads as TGTGCCAGCGGAAGGCAGGGTCTAAATGAAAAACTGTTTTTT. Encoded protein: CASGRQGLNEKLFF.

The chain employs TRBV27 and TRBJ1-2, with 7 bases lining up with TRBD1. V was clipped by 1 base and J by 5 bases; unmatched bases: 10. Germline V gene sequence: CDR1 MNHEY, CDR2 SMNVEV (reference sequence). CDR3 size: 16 residues. CDR3 amino acids: CASSLWGDRGAYGYTF. CDR3 nucleotide sequence: TGTGCCAGCAGTTTATGGGGGGACAGAGGGGCTTATGGCTACACCTTC.

V usage is TRBV30 and J usage is TRBJ2-7, with TRBD1 as a possible D gene (5 bases). CDR1 is GTSNPN, CDR2 SVGIG, per germline (reference sequence). The CDR3 spans 12 residues. Trimming removed 6 bases at V and 7 bases at J, with 16 bases between. Here the CDR3 DNA reads TGTGCCTGCCTCCGGGTAGGGGCAGAGCAGTACTTC. Translated, it gives CACLRVGAEQYF. Complete variable domain (other parts from reference TRBV30 and TRBJ2-7): SQTIHQWPATLVQPVGSPLSLECTVEGTSNPNLYWYRQAAGRGLQLLFYSVGIGQISSEVPQNLSASRPQDRQFILSSKKLLLSDSGFYLCACLRVGAEQYFGPGTRLTVT.

The V and J genes are TRBV27 and TRBJ1-2; TRBD1 matches 7 bases. CDR3 length: 14 amino acids. Germline V gives CDR1 MNHEY, CDR2 SMNVEV (reference sequence). Trimming took 5 bases from V and 3 from J; bases not matched to a gene: 6. The CDR3 nucleotides are TGTGCCAGCAGTCTAGACAGGGACCACTATGGCTACACCTTC. Residues: CASSLDRDHYGYTF.

J is TRBJ2-5 and V is TRBV30; D is unclear. Germline assignment: CDR1 GTSNPN and CDR2 SVGIG (reference sequence). V shed 5 bases and J shed 5 bases, with 9 bases lying between them. This CDR3 comprises 11 residues. DNA for the CDR3: TGTGCCTGGCGGTCGGGTGAGACCCAGTACTTC. As protein: CAWRSGETQYF.

The chain recombines TRBV27 with TRBJ2-7, with D tentatively TRBD1 (5 bases). Trimming pared 6 bases from V and 2 bases from J, leaving 14 bases between. The length of the CDR3 is 14 residues. Germline lookup yields CDR1 MNHEY and CDR2 SMNVEV (reference sequence). As DNA, the CDR3 is TGTGCCAGCAGGAACAGGAACTATGCCTACGAGCAGTACTTC. It yields the protein CASRNRNYAYEQYF.

The count of this clone is one. The CDR3 sequence: CASSPTPSVAYEQYF. CDR3 in DNA: TGTGCCAGCTCCCCCACCCCCAGCGTCGCCTACGAGCAGTACTTC. The chain carries TRBV27 and TRBJ2-7; D ambiguous. Germline loops: CDR1 MNHEY, CDR2 SMNVEV (reference sequence). CDR3 length: 15 amino acids. Trimming took 8 bases from V and 2 from J, leaving 19 bases between them.

This rearrangement joins TRBV7-9 to TRBJ1-2; 7 bases line up with TRBD1. The CDR3 contains 15 residues. Germline CDR1 reads SEHNR; CDR2 reads FQNEAQ (reference sequence). V was pared by 7 bases and J by 4 bases, with 12 bases of the junction left unmatched. CDR3 loop: CASMGPDRMRYGYTF. CDR3 nucleotides: TGTGCCAGCATGGGACCGGACAGGATGCGCTATGGCTACACCTTC.